This is a list of T cell receptor beta chains from one sample in a study of technical replicates of blood from a handful of donors. Produced via immunoSEQ multiplex PCR; TCRdb's table is partial and in-frame only. This sample has about 80,000 clones, with roughly 94% found just once. Material: T cells isolated from PBMCs. These receptors were taken from a human donor in good health. Each CDR3 is given without its conserved first and last residue. D genes are given only for firm matches.

CDR3	length	V	J	D
ASSHNHGDLNTIY	13	TRBV4-1	TRBJ1-3	-
ASSQEEGSLLYSYELGEQY	19	TRBV4-1	TRBJ2-7	-
ASSSGNHNEQF	11	TRBV25-1	TRBJ2-1	TRBD2
ASSLAPQGGEQF	12	TRBV7-3	TRBJ2-1	-
ASSRQGAVYYEQY	13	TRBV27	TRBJ2-7	TRBD1
AISKSSYNEQF	11	TRBV10-3	TRBJ2-1	-
ASSGRDSHNEQF	12	TRBV9	TRBJ2-1	TRBD1
ASSQETGETQY	11	TRBV4-1	TRBJ2-5	TRBD1
ASSKSGLYNEQF	12	TRBV11-2	TRBJ2-1	-
ASSEWTGGVTNYGYT	15	TRBV2	TRBJ1-2	TRBD1
ASSLRGAGRDTEAF	14	TRBV7-6	TRBJ1-1	-
ASSASGIRAYEQY	13	TRBV28	TRBJ2-7	TRBD2
ASSIGETQY	9	TRBV2	TRBJ2-5	-
ASSLEGAEAF	10	TRBV5-1	TRBJ1-1	-
AISDRGNSGNTIY	13	TRBV10-3	TRBJ1-3	TRBD1
ASSRPGHSNYGYT	13	TRBV5-1	TRBJ1-2	-
AWTSRMGETQY	11	TRBV30	TRBJ2-5	-
ASNLDRQRYGYT	12	TRBV28	TRBJ1-2	-
ASSPGQGKSEQY	12	TRBV19	TRBJ2-7	TRBD1
ASTKNTEAF	9	TRBV28	TRBJ1-1	-
ASSPGGSTGELF	12	TRBV9	TRBJ2-2	TRBD2
ASSTGMTEAF	10	TRBV7-7	TRBJ1-1	-
AIRDRDRLDTGELF	14	TRBV10-3	TRBJ2-2	TRBD1
ASRPGQGPYNEQF	13	TRBV6-5	TRBJ2-1	TRBD1
ASSYSIGLANNEQF	14	TRBV6-6	TRBJ2-1	TRBD2
ASSPLAGGPYEQY	13	TRBV13	TRBJ2-7	TRBD2
ASSVQGGTYEQY	12	TRBV9	TRBJ2-7	-
ASSETSGSVDEQF	13	TRBV7-8	TRBJ2-1	TRBD2
ASSLTGGTLEKLF	13	TRBV5-1	TRBJ1-4	-
ASSQDGGGNTIY	12	TRBV4-1	TRBJ1-3	-
ASSLSHTRVIYEQY	14	TRBV27	TRBJ2-7	-
ASRTSGDYNEQF	12	TRBV10-2	TRBJ2-1	TRBD2
ASSLIRAGGTDTQY	14	TRBV5-1	TRBJ2-3	TRBD2
ASSLGARATNYGYT	14	TRBV7-2	TRBJ1-2	-
ASSLIRDRGLDNEQF	15	TRBV10-1	TRBJ2-1	TRBD1
ASSTTGNPYEQY	12	TRBV5-1	TRBJ2-7	TRBD1
ATTGTGSFSGANVLT	15	TRBV15	TRBJ2-6	TRBD1
ATYAYEQY	8	TRBV6-1	TRBJ2-7	-
ASSVEEPGRDSTDTQY	16	TRBV9	TRBJ2-3	-
ASSQGQGNQPQH	12	TRBV4-1	TRBJ1-5	-
ASSQVRGTEAF	11	TRBV4-1	TRBJ1-1	-
ASTGTSGSIEQF	12	TRBV28	TRBJ2-1	TRBD2
ASSLGWREQY	10	TRBV11-2	TRBJ2-7	-
ASSRTGHYEKLF	12	TRBV6-6	TRBJ1-4	TRBD1
ASSLSGDNQPQH	12	TRBV7-9	TRBJ1-5	-
ASSMGTTGYEQY	12	TRBV19	TRBJ2-7	TRBD1
ASSLAGQGLQETQY	14	TRBV7-2	TRBJ2-5	TRBD1
ASSSDRIYGYT	11	TRBV5-1	TRBJ1-2	-
ASSIPGGYSYEQY	13	TRBV19	TRBJ2-7	-